This T cell receptor beta chain was retrieved from a study of cytomegalovirus exposure and HLA in healthy donors. For the study at large: Unique TCRs from HLA-typed donors, 85 million to 100 million of them, were held in an early data release. Study-wide results and caveats: Likely technical artifact: a cluster of highly shared sequence variants. In vitro testing confirmed a few CMV-associated chains as specific for CMV antigens.

Comments on this clone: Its antigen remains unidentified.

It was with 60 Vbeta and 13 Jbeta primers that the PCR ran. Generated by immunoSEQ multiplex PCR, the TCRdb table keeps only in-frame clones and is missing some. The sample records roughly 100,000 clones, more than 60% being singletons. The CDR3 extends over 16 amino acids. V was pared by 6 bases and J by 3 bases, with 4 bases of the junction left unmatched. Germline V CDR1 and CDR2: LNHDA, SQIVND (reference sequence). What was sequenced was PBMCs. This TCR was recovered from a male donor in good health and CMV-seronegative. The V gene is TRBV19, the J gene TRBJ2-1; 14 nucleotides agree with TRBD2. Here the CDR3 DNA reads TGTGCCAGTAGCCCGGGACTAGCGGGAGTCTACAATGAGCAGTTCTTC. Translating it yields CASSPGLAGVYNEQFF. The full variable domain, with the rest looked up from reference TRBV19 and TRBJ2-1, is DGGITQSPKYLFRKEGQNVTLSCEQNLNHDAMYWYRQDPGQGLRLIYYSQIVNDFQKGDIAEGYSVSREKKESFPLTVTSAQKNPTAFYLCASSPGLAGVYNEQFFGPGTRLTVL.